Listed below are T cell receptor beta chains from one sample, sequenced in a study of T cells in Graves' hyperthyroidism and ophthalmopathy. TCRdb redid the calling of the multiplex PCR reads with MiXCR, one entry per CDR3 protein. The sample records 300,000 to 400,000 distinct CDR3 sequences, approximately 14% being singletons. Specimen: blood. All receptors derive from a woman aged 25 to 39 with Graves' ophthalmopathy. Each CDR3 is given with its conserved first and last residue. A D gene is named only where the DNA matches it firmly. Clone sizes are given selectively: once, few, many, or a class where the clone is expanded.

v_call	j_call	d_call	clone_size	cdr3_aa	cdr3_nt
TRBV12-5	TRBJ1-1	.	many	CASVEVGSTEAFF	TGTGCTAGTGTAGAGGTGGGAAGCACTGAAGCTTTCTTT
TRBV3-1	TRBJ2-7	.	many	CASSQEAWDEQYF	TGTGCCAGCAGCCAAGAGGCATGGGACGAGCAGTACTTC
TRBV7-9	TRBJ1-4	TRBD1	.	CASSLFGDRENEKLFF	TGTGCCAGCAGCTTATTCGGGGACAGGGAAAATGAAAAACTGTTTTTT
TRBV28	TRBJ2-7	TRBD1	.	CASSGGQTPYEQYF	TGTGCCAGCAGTGGGGGACAGACGCCCTACGAGCAGTACTTC
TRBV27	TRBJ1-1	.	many	CASSRGANTEAFF	TGTGCCAGCAGTAGAGGGGCGAACACTGAAGCTTTCTTT
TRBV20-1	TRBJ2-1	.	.	CSARVTEYNEQFF	TGCAGTGCTAGAGTTACAGAGTACAATGAGCAGTTCTTC
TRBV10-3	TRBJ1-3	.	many	CAISESLISGNTIYF	TGTGCCATCAGTGAATCACTGATATCTGGAAACACCATATATTTT
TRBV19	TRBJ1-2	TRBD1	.	CATRTGGTYGYTF	TGTGCCACAAGGACAGGGGGCACCTATGGCTACACCTTC
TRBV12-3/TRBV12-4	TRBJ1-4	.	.	CASSLAGLGEKLFF	TGTGCCAGCAGTTTGGCGGGCCTGGGTGAAAAACTGTTTTTT
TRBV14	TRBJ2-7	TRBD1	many	CASSGDPGQGAYEQYF	TGTGCCAGCAGCGGGGATCCGGGACAGGGGGCCTACGAGCAGTACTTC
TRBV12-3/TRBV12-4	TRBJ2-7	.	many	CASSFTQSYEQYF	TGTGCCAGCAGTTTTACACAATCCTACGAGCAGTACTTC
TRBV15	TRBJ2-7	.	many	CATSGVNSYEQYF	TGTGCCACCAGCGGGGTCAACTCCTACGAGCAGTACTTC
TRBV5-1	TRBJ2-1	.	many	CASSLRTVYNEQFF	TGCGCCAGCAGCTTGAGGACAGTATACAATGAGCAGTTCTTC
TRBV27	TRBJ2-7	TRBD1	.	CASGDRAHEQYF	TGTGCCAGCGGGGACAGGGCCCACGAGCAGTACTTC
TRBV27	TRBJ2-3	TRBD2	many	CASSTPGLVRGTDTQYF	TGTGCCAGCAGTACCCCCGGACTAGTCCGTGGCACAGATACGCAGTATTTT
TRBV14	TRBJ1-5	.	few	CASNQGWNQPQHF	TGTGCCAGCAACCAGGGGTGGAATCAGCCCCAGCATTTT
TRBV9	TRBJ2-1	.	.	CASSVGGENEQFF	TGTGCCAGCAGCGTAGGTGGGGAGAATGAGCAGTTCTTC
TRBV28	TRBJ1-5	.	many	CASSSREPQHF	TGTGCCAGCAGTTCCCGAGAGCCCCAGCATTTT
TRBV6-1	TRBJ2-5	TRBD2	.	CASSVTSGGGLETQYF	TGTGCCAGCAGCGTGACTAGCGGGGGGGGGTTGGAGACCCAGTACTTC
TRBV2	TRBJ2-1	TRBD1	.	CASGQGQVSYNEQFF	TGTGCCAGTGGACAGGGACAGGTCTCCTACAATGAGCAGTTCTTC
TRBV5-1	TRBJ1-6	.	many	CASSEQNYNSPLHF	TGCGCCAGCAGCGAACAGAACTATAATTCACCCCTCCACTTT
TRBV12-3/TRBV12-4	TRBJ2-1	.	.	CASSFYTRGQFF	TGTGCCAGCAGTTTTTATACACGGGGGCAGTTCTTC
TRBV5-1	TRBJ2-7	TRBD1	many	CASSSPGTGTYEQYF	TGCGCCAGCAGCTCACCCGGGACAGGTACCTACGAGCAGTACTTC
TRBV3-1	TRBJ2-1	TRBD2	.	CASSHSLRGYNEQFF	TGTGCCAGCAGCCATTCCCTGCGGGGGTACAATGAGCAGTTCTTC